This T cell receptor (beta chain) emerged from a study of blood T cell repertoires in COVID-19. For the study at large: Whether acute or convalescent, the COVID-19 samples came from the United States, Italy and Spain.

The CDR3 spans 15 residues. The germline gives CDR1 MDHEN, CDR2 SYDVKM. J gave up 4 bases and V 3 bases, and 9 bases lay outside the gene matches. Sequenced by immunoSEQ multiplex PCR; TCRdb stores in-frame clones only, minus some. The repertoire includes under 250,000 clones, about 80% of them detected once, and less than 2.5% sits in the top ten. This TCR was recovered from a woman in her sixties or seventies with acute or convalescent COVID-19. The chain has TRBV28 and TRBJ2-7; 7 bases are a match to TRBD2. The sequencing input was peripheral blood. The CDR3 sequence: CASSFLTGGGYEQYF. CDR3 DNA: TGTGCCAGCAGTTTTCTGACGGGGGGAGGGTACGAGCAGTACTTC. Variable domain in full (rest from reference TRBV28 and TRBJ2-7): DVKVTQSSRYLVKRTGEKVFLECVQDMDHENMFWYRQDPGLGLRLIYFSYDVKMKEKGDIPEGYSVSREKKERFSLILESASTNQTSMYLCASSFLTGGGYEQYFGPGTRLTVT.